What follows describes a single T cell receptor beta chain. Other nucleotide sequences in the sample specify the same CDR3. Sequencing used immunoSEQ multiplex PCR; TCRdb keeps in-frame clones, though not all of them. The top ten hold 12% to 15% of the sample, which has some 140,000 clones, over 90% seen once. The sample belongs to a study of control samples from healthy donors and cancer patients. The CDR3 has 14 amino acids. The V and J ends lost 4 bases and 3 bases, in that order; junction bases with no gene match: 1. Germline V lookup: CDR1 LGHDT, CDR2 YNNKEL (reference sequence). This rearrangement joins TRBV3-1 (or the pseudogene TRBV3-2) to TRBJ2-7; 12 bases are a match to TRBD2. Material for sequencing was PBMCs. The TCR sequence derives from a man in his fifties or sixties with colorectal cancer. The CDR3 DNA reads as TGTGCCAGCAGCCGGGGACTAGCGGGCTACGAGCAGTACTTC. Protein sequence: CASSRGLAGYEQYF.